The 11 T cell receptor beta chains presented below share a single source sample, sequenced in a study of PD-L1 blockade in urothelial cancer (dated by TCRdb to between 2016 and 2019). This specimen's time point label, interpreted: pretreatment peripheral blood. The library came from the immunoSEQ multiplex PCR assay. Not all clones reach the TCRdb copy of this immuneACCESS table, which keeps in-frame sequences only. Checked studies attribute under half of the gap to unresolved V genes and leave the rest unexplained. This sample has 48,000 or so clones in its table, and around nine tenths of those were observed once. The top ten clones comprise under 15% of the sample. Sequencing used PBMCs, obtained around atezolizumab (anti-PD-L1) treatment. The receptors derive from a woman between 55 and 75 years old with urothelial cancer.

Written as DNA, the CDR3 is TGTGCCAGCTCACCAGGGACAGGGACCAATCAGCCCCAGCATTTT. Its protein is CASSPGTGTNQPQHF. The J gene is TRBJ1-5, the V gene TRBV18; TRBD1 agrees at 9 bases. The CDR3 is 15 residues long. CDR1 KGHSH and CDR2 LQKENI come from the germline V gene. After removal of 2 bases from V and 3 bases from J, the junction contained 2 bases not matched to a gene.

CDR3 bases: TGTGCCAGCAGCTTAGGCAGGGACGAGCAGTACTTC. It is translated as CASSLGRDEQYF. The V call is TRBV11-3, the J call TRBJ2-7, with D perhaps TRBD1 (5 bases). V lost 1 base and J lost 5, with 6 bases in between. From germline, CDR1 is SGHNT and CDR2 YENEEA. This CDR3 has 12 amino acids.

CDR3 loop: CASSPGLAGGYEQYF. In nucleotides, the CDR3 is TGTGCCAGCAGCCCGGGACTAGCGGGAGGCTACGAGCAGTACTTC. The V gene is TRBV5-6, the J gene TRBJ2-7; 15 nucleotides align to TRBD2. This CDR3 has 15 amino acids. Germline trimming cut 4 bases from V and 3 bases from J; bases unmatched to any gene: 2. From germline, CDR1 is SGHDT and CDR2 YYEEEE. Drawing the rest from reference TRBV5-6 and TRBJ2-7, the complete variable domain is DAGVTQSPTHLIKTRGQQVTLRCSPKSGHDTVSWYQQALGQGPQFIFQYYEEEERQRGNFPDRFSGHQFPNYSSELNVNALLLGDSALYLCASSPGLAGGYEQYFGPGTRLTVT.

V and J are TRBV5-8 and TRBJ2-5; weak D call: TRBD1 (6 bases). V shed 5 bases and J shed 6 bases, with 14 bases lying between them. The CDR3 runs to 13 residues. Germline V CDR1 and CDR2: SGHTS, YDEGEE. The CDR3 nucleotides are TGTGCCAGCAGGGGGGCAGGGTACCAGACCCAGTACTTC. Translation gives CASRGAGYQTQYF. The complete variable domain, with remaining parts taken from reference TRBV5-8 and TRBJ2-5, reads EAGVTQSPTHLIKTRGQQATLRCSPISGHTSVYWYQQALGLGLQFLLWYDEGEERNRGNFPPRFSGRQFPNYSSELNVNALELEDSALYLCASRGAGYQTQYFGPGTRLLVL.

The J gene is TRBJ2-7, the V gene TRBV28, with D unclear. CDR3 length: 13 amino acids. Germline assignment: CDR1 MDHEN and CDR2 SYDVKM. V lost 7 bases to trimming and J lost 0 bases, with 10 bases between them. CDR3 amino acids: CASISPVSYEQYF. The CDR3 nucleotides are TGTGCCAGCATCTCACCGGTCTCCTACGAGCAGTACTTC.

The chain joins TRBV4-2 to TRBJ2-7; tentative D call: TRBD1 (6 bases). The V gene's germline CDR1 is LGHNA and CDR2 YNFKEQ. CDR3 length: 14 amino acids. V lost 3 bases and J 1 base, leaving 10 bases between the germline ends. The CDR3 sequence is CASSHSGVSYEQYF. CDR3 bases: TGTGCCAGCAGCCACTCAGGGGTTTCCTACGAGCAGTACTTC.

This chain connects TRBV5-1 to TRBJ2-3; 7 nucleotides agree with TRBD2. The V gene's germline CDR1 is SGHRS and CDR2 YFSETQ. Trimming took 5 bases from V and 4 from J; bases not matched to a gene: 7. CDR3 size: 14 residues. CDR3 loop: CASSWEGLADTQYF. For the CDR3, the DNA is TGCGCCAGCAGTTGGGAGGGACTCGCAGATACGCAGTATTTT.

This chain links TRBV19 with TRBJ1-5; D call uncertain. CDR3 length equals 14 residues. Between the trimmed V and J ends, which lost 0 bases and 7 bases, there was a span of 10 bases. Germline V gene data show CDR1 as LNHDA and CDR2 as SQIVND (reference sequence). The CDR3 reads CASSIEIGVQPQHF. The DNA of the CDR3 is TGTGCCAGTAGTATAGAGATAGGAGTGCAGCCCCAGCATTTT.

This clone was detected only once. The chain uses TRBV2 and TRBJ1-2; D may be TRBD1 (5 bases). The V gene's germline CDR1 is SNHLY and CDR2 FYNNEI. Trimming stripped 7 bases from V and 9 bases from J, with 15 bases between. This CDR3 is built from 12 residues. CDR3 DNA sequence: TGTGCCAGCACTCCGGCCGGGGGAAGCTACACCTTC. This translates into CASTPAGGSYTF.

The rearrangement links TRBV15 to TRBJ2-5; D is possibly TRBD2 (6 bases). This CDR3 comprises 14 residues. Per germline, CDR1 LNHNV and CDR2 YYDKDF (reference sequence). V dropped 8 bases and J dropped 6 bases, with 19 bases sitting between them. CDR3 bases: TGTGCCACCGGCTTCGGGGGTATTATGAAGACCCAGTACTTC. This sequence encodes CATGFGGIMKTQYF.

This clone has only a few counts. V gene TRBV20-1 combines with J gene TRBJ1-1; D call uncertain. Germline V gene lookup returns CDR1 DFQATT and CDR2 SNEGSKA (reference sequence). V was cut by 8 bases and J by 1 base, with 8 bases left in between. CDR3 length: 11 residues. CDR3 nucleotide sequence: TGCAGTCTTAATTCGAACACTGAAGCTTTCTTT. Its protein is CSLNSNTEAFF.